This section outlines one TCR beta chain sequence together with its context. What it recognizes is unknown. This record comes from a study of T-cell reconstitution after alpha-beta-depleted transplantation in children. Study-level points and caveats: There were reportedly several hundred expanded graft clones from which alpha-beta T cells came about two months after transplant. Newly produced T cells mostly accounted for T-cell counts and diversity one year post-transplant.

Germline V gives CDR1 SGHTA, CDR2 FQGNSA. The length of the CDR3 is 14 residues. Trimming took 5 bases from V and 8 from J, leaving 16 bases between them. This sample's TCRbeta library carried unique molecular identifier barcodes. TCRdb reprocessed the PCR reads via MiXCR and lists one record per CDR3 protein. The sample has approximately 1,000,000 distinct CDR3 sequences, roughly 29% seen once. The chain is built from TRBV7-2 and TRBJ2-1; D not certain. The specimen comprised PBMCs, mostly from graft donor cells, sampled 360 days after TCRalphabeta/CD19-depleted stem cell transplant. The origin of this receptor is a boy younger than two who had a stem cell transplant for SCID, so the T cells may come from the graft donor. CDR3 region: CASSLFFNRDEQFF. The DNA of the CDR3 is TGTGCCAGCAGCCTTTTTTTTAACCGAGATGAGCAGTTCTTC.